One and the same sample provided the 16 T cell receptor beta chains below, sequenced in a study of beta chain features in type 1 diabetes. Notes on the study in general: Patients with Type 1 diabetes showed moderately but significantly shorter TCRB CDR3s in all four CD4+ subsets.

These TCRs are of unknown antigen specificity. Every bit of the isolated RNA underwent reverse transcription, so sequencing read expressed TCRB transcripts. Measured with immunoSEQ multiplex PCR; TCRdb has only the in-frame clones, and not every one. The table lists 600,000 or so clones, about an eighth of them singletons. The sample taken for sequencing was naive CD4+ T cells from blood. The receptors were gathered from a young man with type 1 diabetes.

The genes are TRBV30 and TRBJ1-2, with a possible D match to TRBD1 (6 bases). The length of the CDR3 is 14 residues. V was clipped by 5 bases and J by 8 bases, with 21 bases between them. Germline CDR1 and CDR2: GTSNPN and SVGIG (reference sequence). DNA of the CDR3: TGTGCCTGGGCCCGGGTATCGACAGGACGCGGCTACACCTTC. Translating gives CAWARVSTGRGYTF. Full variable domain (rest looked up from reference TRBV30 and TRBJ1-2): SQTIHQWPATLVQPVGSPLSLECTVEGTSNPNLYWYRQAAGRGLQLLFYSVGIGQISSEVPQNLSASRPQDRQFILSSKKLLLSDSGFYLCAWARVSTGRGYTFGSGTRLTVV.

Only a few counts were recorded for this clone. V gene TRBV2 combines with J gene TRBJ2-3, with D perhaps matching TRBD1 (5 bases). Looked up from germline, CDR1 is SNHLY and CDR2 is FYNNEI. V was cut by 6 bases and J by 2 bases, with 18 bases left in between. The CDR3 is 16 amino acids. The CDR3 DNA is TGTGCCAGCAGCGTTATCGACAGAGTTCCCACAGATACGCAGTATTTT. The encoded protein is CASSVIDRVPTDTQYF.

This chain joins TRBV7-9 and TRBJ2-4; 9 bases align to TRBD2. Trimming cost V 1 base and J 3 bases; bases outside gene matches: 10. The length of the CDR3 is 18 residues. Per germline, CDR1 SEHNR and CDR2 FQNEAQ (reference sequence). CDR3 DNA: TGTGCCAGCAGCTTAGTCCTAGCGGGAAGACAAGGCAAAAACATTCAGTACTTC. It codes for CASSLVLAGRQGKNIQYF.

This clone was seen more than once but under ten times. The CDR3 DNA reads TGTGCCAGCAGCTTCGACAGGGCCACAGATACGCAGTATTTT. Amino acids: CASSFDRATDTQYF. This chain joins TRBV7-9 and TRBJ2-3, with 7 bases fitting TRBD1. Trimming at V came to 3 bases and at J to 2 bases, leaving 2 bases not matched to a gene. This CDR3 comprises 14 residues. CDR1 and CDR2 from the germline V gene are SEHNR and FQNEAQ (reference sequence).

V usage is TRBV30 and J usage is TRBJ2-7; 15 nucleotides agree with TRBD2. CDR3 length: 18 residues. Germline lookup yields CDR1 GTSNPN and CDR2 SVGIG (reference sequence). V lost 3 bases, J lost 6 bases, and 15 bases stayed unmatched. CDR3 residues: CAWSAHTGTSGRMGEQYF. The CDR3 region has the DNA TGTGCCTGGAGCGCCCATACCGGGACTAGCGGGAGGATGGGCGAGCAGTACTTC.

Only a few counts were recorded for this clone. This chain joins TRBV28 and TRBJ2-5, with TRBD1 as a possible D gene (6 bases). Germline lookup yields CDR1 MDHEN and CDR2 SYDVKM. Trimming stripped 5 bases from V and 4 bases from J, with 20 bases between. The length of the CDR3 is 16 residues. CDR3 sequence reads: CASSGLSRQERETQYF. In DNA, the CDR3 is TGTGCCAGCAGTGGCCTTTCGAGACAGGAGCGAGAGACCCAGTACTTC.

This chain links TRBV18 with TRBJ2-3; the D is unclear. Trimming took off 2 bases at V and 3 bases at J, with 9 bases between the two ends. Looked up from germline, CDR1 is KGHSH and CDR2 is LQKENI. The CDR3 is 14 residues long. The CDR3 loop is CASSPLPATDTQYF. The CDR3 DNA sequence: TGTGCCAGCTCACCATTGCCAGCGACAGATACGCAGTATTTT. Full variable domain (outside the CDR3, taken from reference TRBV18 and TRBJ2-3): NAGVMQNPRHLVRRRGQEARLRCSPMKGHSHVYWYRQLPEEGLKFMVYLQKENIIDESGMPKERFSAEFPKEGPSILRIQQVVRGDSAAYFCASSPLPATDTQYFGPGTRLTVL.

This clone was recorded a few times. Other nucleotide sequences in the sample specify the same CDR3. The CDR3 nucleotides read TGTGCCAGCAGCCGCGGGGGCAGCTCCTACGAGCAGTACTTC. Protein product: CASSRGGSSYEQYF. The chain joins TRBV9 to TRBJ2-7; possible D gene TRBD2, 7 bases. The CDR3 runs to 14 residues. The germline V gene has CDR1 SGDLS and CDR2 YYNGEE. The germline V and J ends were trimmed by 4 bases and 0 bases, with 11 bases remaining between them.

A few counts support this clone. V and J are TRBV25-1 and TRBJ1-1; D is ambiguous. Per germline, CDR1 MGHDK and CDR2 SYGVNS. This CDR3 comprises 17 residues. Trimming removed 1 base at V and 6 bases at J, with 21 bases between. This chain's CDR3 is CASSESGRFSLNAEAFF. CDR3 nucleotide sequence: TGTGCCAGCAGTGAATCGGGCAGGTTTTCTCTAAACGCTGAAGCTTTCTTT.

This rearrangement joins TRBV6-5 to TRBJ2-3, with D perhaps matching TRBD2 (6 bases). V gave up 8 bases and J gave up 5 bases, with 14 bases separating them. Germline V gene lookup returns CDR1 MNHEY and CDR2 SVGAGI. The CDR3 runs to 13 residues. CDR3 DNA sequence: TGTGCCAGCGGGAGGCCGATCGAAGATACGCAGTATTTT. Translated: CASGRPIEDTQYF.

This clone has more than one count but fewer than ten. The gene calls are TRBV4-2 and TRBJ2-1; 12 bases are shared with TRBD2. CDR1 LGHNA and CDR2 YNFKEQ come from the germline V gene. V lost 5 bases to trimming and J lost 8 bases; unmatched junction nucleotides: 16. The CDR3 loop spans 18 amino acids. The CDR3 here is CASSSTPPTSGSSDEQFF. The CDR3 DNA sequence: TGTGCCAGCAGCTCGACCCCCCCGACTAGCGGGAGTTCCGATGAGCAGTTCTTC.

There are a few counts of this clone. This rearrangement joins TRBV5-1 to TRBJ1-4; D may be TRBD1 (5 bases). The germline V gene encodes CDR1 SGHRS and CDR2 YFSETQ. V was clipped by 2 bases and J by 8 bases, with 16 bases between them. The CDR3 has 15 amino acids. This chain's CDR3 is CASSLPRGEGEKLFF. Here the CDR3 DNA reads TGCGCCAGCAGCTTACCTAGGGGCGAAGGGGAAAAACTGTTTTTT.

Only a few counts were recorded for this clone. V gene TRBV9 combines with J gene TRBJ1-4, with D possibly TRBD1 on 5 matching bases. This CDR3 spans 15 amino acids. The V end was cut by 0 bases, the J end by 7 bases, with 13 bases between. Germline V lookup: CDR1 SGDLS, CDR2 YYNGEE. This chain's CDR3 is CASSVGSGRGEKLFF. DNA of the CDR3: TGTGCCAGCAGCGTAGGTTCAGGGCGGGGTGAAAAACTGTTTTTT.

J is TRBJ2-7 and V is TRBV5-6, with D perhaps matching TRBD1 (6 bases). The V end lost 4 bases, the J end lost 2 bases, and 13 bases lay between the germline ends. There are 14 residues in the CDR3. Germline CDR1 and CDR2: SGHDT and YYEEEE. The CDR3 DNA is TGTGCCAGCAGCCGCCGGTCAGGGGCCTACGAGCAGTACTTC. Encoded protein: CASSRRSGAYEQYF.

The V gene is TRBV5-6, the J gene TRBJ1-5, with D perhaps TRBD1 (6 bases). Germline values: CDR1 SGHDT, CDR2 YYEEEE. The CDR3 extends over 12 amino acids. V shed 4 bases and J shed 6 bases, with 8 bases lying between them. The chain's CDR3 is CASSIGGQPQHF. The CDR3 DNA reads TGTGCCAGCAGCATAGGGGGTCAGCCCCAGCATTTT.

The chain carries TRBV29-1 and TRBJ2-1; 9 bases map to TRBD1. V dropped 4 bases and J dropped 5; count of bases not matched to a gene: 3. This CDR3 has 13 residues. CDR1 and CDR2 from the germline V gene are SQVTM and ANQGSEA. The CDR3 protein is CSVGRTGDNEQFF. The DNA for the CDR3 is TGCAGCGTTGGCCGGACAGGGGACAATGAGCAGTTCTTC.